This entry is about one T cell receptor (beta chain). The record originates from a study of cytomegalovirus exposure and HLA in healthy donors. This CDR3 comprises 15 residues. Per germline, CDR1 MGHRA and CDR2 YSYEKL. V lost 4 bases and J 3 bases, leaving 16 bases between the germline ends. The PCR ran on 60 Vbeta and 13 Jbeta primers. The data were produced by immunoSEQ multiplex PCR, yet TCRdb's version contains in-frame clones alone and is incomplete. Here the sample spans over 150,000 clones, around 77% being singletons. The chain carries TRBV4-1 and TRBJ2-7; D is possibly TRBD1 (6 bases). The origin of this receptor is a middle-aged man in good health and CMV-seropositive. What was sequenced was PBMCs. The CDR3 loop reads CASSRLTGSRYEQYF. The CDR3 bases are TGCGCCAGCAGCCGGTTGACAGGTTCCCGCTACGAGCAGTACTTC.